This is a list of T cell receptor beta chains from one sample in a study of shared clonotypes between healthy human individuals. TCRdb's table, derived via immunoSEQ multiplex PCR, lists solely in-frame clones and lacks some. The profile covers 530,000 or so clones, with 60% to 80% appearing a single time and around 13% taken by the ten largest. The specimen sequenced was PBMCs. These receptor sequences come from a middle-aged woman in good health. Some clones in this sample may be carry-over from other donors' samples. CDR3s include the opening cysteine and the closing phenylalanine or tryptophan. A D gene is named only where the DNA matches it firmly. Clone size is given for some rows only: seen once, a few or many times, or a class if the clone is expanded.

CASSEGLAGGYEQFF	TGCGCCAGCAGTGAGGGACTAGCGGGAGGGTATGAGCAGTTCTTC	.	TRBV10-1	TRBJ2-1	TRBD2
CASSFHQQGKNEKLFF	TGTGCCAGCAGTTTCCACCAACAGGGCAAGAATGAAAAACTGTTTTTT	.	TRBV28	TRBJ1-4	.
CASSPSQAGQETQYF	TGTGCCAGCAGCCCCTCCCAAGCAGGACAAGAGACCCAGTACTTC	.	TRBV5-8	TRBJ2-5	.
CASSPRTSGRASDTQYF	TGTGCCAGCAGCCCCCGAACTAGCGGGAGGGCCTCAGATACGCAGTATTTT	many	TRBV7-9	TRBJ2-3	TRBD2
CASSLDGDYQETQYF	TGCGCCAGCAGCTTGGATGGGGATTACCAAGAGACCCAGTACTTC	.	TRBV5-1	TRBJ2-5	.
CASSLGSGQGHNEKLFF	TGTGCCAGCAGCTTAGGGTCGGGACAGGGACATAATGAAAAACTGTTTTTT	.	TRBV7-9	TRBJ1-4	TRBD1
CASSEGPAANYGYTF	TGTGCCAGCAGTGAAGGGCCAGCAGCTAACTATGGCTACACCTTC	.	TRBV2	TRBJ1-2	.
CASSQSGRTSYNEQFF	TGTGCCAGCAGCCAAAGCGGGAGGACATCCTACAATGAGCAGTTCTTC	once	TRBV4-2	TRBJ2-1	TRBD2
CASRLAGAREYEQFF	TGTGCCAGCAGATTGGCGGGCGCGAGGGAGTATGAGCAGTTCTTC	few	TRBV7-9	TRBJ2-1	.
CASSDRGRNYGYTF	TGTGCCAGCAGTGACAGGGGTCGTAACTATGGCTACACCTTC	.	TRBV2	TRBJ1-2	.
CASSTQGTQPQHF	TGTGCCAGTAGCACCCAGGGTACTCAGCCCCAGCATTTT	.	TRBV19	TRBJ1-5	.
CASSLGLLFDGDEQFF	TGTGCCAGCAGCTTGGGTCTTTTATTTGATGGGGATGAGCAGTTCTTC	.	TRBV7-9	TRBJ2-1	.
CASSRTASYEQYF	TGTGCCAGCAGCCGGACAGCCTCCTACGAGCAGTACTTC	.	TRBV28	TRBJ2-7	.
CASSVADLVSHEQYF	TGTGCCAGCAGTGTCGCAGATTTAGTCTCCCACGAGCAGTACTTC	many	TRBV6-4	TRBJ2-7	.
CASSQQGVLKTQYF	TGTGCCAGCAGTCAACAGGGGGTGTTGAAGACCCAGTACTTC	.	TRBV28	TRBJ2-5	TRBD1
CASSTSGTVYGYTF	TGTGCCAGCAGCACATCCGGGACAGTCTATGGCTACACCTTC	.	TRBV7-2	TRBJ1-2	TRBD1
CASSTGLAVNEQFF	TGTGCCAGCAGCACCGGACTAGCGGTGAATGAGCAGTTCTTC	.	TRBV11-2	TRBJ2-1	TRBD2
CATSRVMDRGVENTIYF	TGTGCCACCAGCAGAGTGATGGACAGGGGTGTCGAAAACACCATATATTTT	.	TRBV15	TRBJ1-3	TRBD1
CASSIRGGRVYEQYF	TGTGCCAGCAGCATAAGGGGCGGGAGGGTGTACGAGCAGTACTTC	once	TRBV7-2	TRBJ2-7	TRBD2
CASSSTGLRSYEQYF	TGCGCCAGCAGCTCAACGGGACTCCGCTCCTACGAGCAGTACTTC	many	TRBV5-1	TRBJ2-7	.
CASSSHPLHNTGGPGNTIYF	TGTGCCAGCAGCTCGCACCCCCTACATAATACAGGGGGTCCTGGAAACACCATATATTTT	.	TRBV11-3	TRBJ1-3	TRBD1
CASSGVGYNEQFF	TGTGCCAGCAGCGGGGTTGGGTACAATGAGCAGTTCTTC	.	TRBV9	TRBJ2-1	.
CASSVGLAGVVDEQFF	TGTGCCAGCAGCGTAGGGTTAGCGGGAGTTGTCGATGAGCAGTTCTTC	.	TRBV9	TRBJ2-1	TRBD2
CASSVLLGLYSGNTIYF	TGTGCCAGCAGTGTTCTTTTGGGGTTATACTCTGGAAACACCATATATTTT	.	TRBV6-1	TRBJ1-3	.
CASSLMKGQGSEQFF	TGTGCCAGCAGCTTAATGAAGGGGCAGGGTAGTGAGCAGTTCTTC	.	TRBV7-2	TRBJ2-1	.
CASSQVLGNTEAFF	TGTGCCAGTAGCCAGGTTCTTGGGAACACTGAAGCTTTCTTT	.	TRBV19	TRBJ1-1	.